The present T cell receptor beta chain was sequenced within a study of shared clonotypes between healthy human individuals. In the source study's methods: ImmunoSEQ only sent back junction sequences with no quality scores, so filtering was done differently. Produced via immunoSEQ multiplex PCR; TCRdb's table is partial and in-frame only. V, J and clone size derive from that table, while D and trimming were established from the DNA sequence. The sample yields roughly 600,000 clones, roughly 98% seen once. The naive CD8 fraction comprised CD45RO-negative cells positively selected for CCR7 and excluded terminally differentiated effector memory CD45RA+ cells. Study-wide results and limits: The rarefaction results pointed to incomplete sorted-subset sequencing despite large depth.

Unmatched junction bases numbered 9, after V lost 1 base and J lost 4 bases. CDR1 is SGHTS, CDR2 YDEGEE, per germline. The CDR3 is 17 amino acids. This clone was found once. Antigen: not known. The chain combines TRBV5-8 with TRBJ2-3, with TRBD2 identical over 10 bases. This sequence originates from a man under 40 in good health. Source material: naive CD8+ T cells sorted from blood. Written as DNA, the CDR3 is TGTGCCAGCAGCTTGCATACTAGCGGGATACTGGCAGATACGCAGTATTTT. Residues: CASSLHTSGILADTQYF.